The TCR beta chain under discussion was sequenced for a study of OX40 agonist ivuxolimab in advanced cancers. As for the study in general: Patients received ivuxolimab, an intravenous treatment, every 2 weeks at 0.01 to 10 mg/kg.

Repertoires were generated with immunoSEQ multiplex PCR, while TCRdb's copy carries only in-frame clones and drops some. The sample records roughly 86,000 clones, roughly 93% being singletons. The J segment lost 3 bases and the V segment lost 1 base, leaving 9 bases of the junction unmatched. Germline CDR1 is SEHNR and CDR2 is FQNEAQ (reference sequence). The CDR3 extends over 17 amino acids. This sequence joins TRBV7-9 and TRBJ2-5; 9 bases agree with TRBD2. The TCR was taken from an adult with an advanced solid tumor such as melanoma, head and neck, liver or kidney cancer. Here the sequenced sample was CD4+ or CD8+ T cells sorted from blood, taken in a trial of the OX40 agonist ivuxolimab. For the CDR3, the DNA is TGTGCCAGCAGCTTAGGGACGGGACTAGCCGTGGAAGAGACCCAGTACTTC. Encoded protein: CASSLGTGLAVEETQYF.